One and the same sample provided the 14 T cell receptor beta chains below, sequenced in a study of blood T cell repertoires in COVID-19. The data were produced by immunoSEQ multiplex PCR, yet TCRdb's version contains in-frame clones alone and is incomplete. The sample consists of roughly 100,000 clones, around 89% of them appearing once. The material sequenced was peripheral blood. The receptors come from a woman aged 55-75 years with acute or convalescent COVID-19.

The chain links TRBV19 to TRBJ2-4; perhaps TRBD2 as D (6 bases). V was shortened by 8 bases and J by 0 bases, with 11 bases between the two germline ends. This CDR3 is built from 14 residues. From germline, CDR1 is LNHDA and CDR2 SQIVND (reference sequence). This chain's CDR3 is CASCAGLAKNIQYF. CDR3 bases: TGTGCCAGTTGCGCGGGACTAGCCAAAAACATTCAGTACTTC.

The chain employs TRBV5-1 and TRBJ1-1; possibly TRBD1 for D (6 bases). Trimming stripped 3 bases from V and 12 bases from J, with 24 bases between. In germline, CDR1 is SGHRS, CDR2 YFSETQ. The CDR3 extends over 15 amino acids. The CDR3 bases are TGCGCCAGCAGCTCGGAGGGGACAAATTGGGAGGGTTCTTTCTTT. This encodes CASSSEGTNWEGSFF.

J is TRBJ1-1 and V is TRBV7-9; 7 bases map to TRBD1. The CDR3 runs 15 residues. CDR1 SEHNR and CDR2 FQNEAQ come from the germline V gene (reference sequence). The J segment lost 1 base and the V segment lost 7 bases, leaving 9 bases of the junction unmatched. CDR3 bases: TGTGCCAGCACCTCATTCAGGGGGAAGAACACTGAAGCTTTCTTT. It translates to CASTSFRGKNTEAFF.

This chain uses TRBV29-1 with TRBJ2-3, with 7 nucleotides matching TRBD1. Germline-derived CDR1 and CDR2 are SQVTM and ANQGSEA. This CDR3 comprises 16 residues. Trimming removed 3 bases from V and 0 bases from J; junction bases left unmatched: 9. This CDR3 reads CSVEETGWASTDTQYF. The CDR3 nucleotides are TGCAGCGTTGAGGAGACAGGGTGGGCTAGCACAGATACGCAGTATTTT.

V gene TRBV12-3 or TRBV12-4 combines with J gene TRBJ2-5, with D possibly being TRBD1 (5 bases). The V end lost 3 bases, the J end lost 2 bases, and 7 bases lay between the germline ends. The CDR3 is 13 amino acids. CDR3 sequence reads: CASSFTGQETQYF. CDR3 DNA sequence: TGTGCCAGCAGTTTTACAGGACAAGAGACCCAGTACTTC.

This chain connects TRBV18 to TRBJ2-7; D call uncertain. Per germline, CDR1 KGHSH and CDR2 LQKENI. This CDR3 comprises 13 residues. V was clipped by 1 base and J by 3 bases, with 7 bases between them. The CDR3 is CASSPLSGYEQYV. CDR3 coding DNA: TGTGCCAGCTCACCACTATCCGGCTACGAGCAGTACGTC.

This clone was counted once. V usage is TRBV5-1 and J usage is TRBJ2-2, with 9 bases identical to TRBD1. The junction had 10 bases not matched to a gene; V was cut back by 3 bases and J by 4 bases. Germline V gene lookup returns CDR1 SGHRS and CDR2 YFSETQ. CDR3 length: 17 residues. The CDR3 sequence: CASSSGTGGAGTGELFF. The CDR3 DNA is TGCGCCAGCAGCTCTGGAACAGGGGGCGCTGGCACCGGGGAGCTGTTTTTT.

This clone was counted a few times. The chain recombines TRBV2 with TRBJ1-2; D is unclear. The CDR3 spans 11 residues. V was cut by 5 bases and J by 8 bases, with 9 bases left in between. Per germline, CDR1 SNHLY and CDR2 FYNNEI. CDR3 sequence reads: CASSRTEGYTF. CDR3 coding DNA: TGTGCCAGCAGTCGCACGGAGGGCTACACCTTC. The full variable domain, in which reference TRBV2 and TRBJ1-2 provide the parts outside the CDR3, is EPEVTQTPSHQVTQMGQEVILRCVPISNHLYFYWYRQILGQKVEFLVSFYNNEISEKSEIFDDQFSVERPDGSNFTLKIRSTKLEDSAMYFCASSRTEGYTFGSGTRLTVV.

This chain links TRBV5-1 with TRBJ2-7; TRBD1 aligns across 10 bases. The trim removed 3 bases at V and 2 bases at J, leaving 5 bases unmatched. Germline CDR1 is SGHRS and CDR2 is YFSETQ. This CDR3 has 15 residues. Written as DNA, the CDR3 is TGCGCCAGCAGCTCGGCGGGGACAGGGGCCTACGAGCAGTACTTC. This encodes CASSSAGTGAYEQYF. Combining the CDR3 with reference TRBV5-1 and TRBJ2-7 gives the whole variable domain KAGVTQTPRYLIKTRGQQVTLSCSPISGHRSVSWYQQTPGQGLQFLFEYFSETQRNKGNFPGRFSGRQFSNSRSEMNVSTLELGDSALYLCASSSAGTGAYEQYFGPGTRLTVT.

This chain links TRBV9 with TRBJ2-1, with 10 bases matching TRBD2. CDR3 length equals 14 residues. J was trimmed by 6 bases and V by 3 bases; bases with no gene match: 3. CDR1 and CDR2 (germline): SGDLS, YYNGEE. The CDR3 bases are TGTGCCAGCAGCGAGAGACTAGCGGGCAATGAGCAGTTCTTC. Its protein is CASSERLAGNEQFF.

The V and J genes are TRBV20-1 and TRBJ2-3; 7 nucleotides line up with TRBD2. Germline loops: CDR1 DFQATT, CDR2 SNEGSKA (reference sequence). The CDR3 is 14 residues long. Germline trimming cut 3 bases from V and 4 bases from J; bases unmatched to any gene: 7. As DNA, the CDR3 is TGCAGTGCTAGTGTCACTAGCGTTTCAGATACGCAGTATTTT. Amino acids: CSASVTSVSDTQYF.

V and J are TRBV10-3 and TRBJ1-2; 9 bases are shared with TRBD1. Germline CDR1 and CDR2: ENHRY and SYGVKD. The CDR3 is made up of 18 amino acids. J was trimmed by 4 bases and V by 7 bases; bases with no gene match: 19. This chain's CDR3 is CAITQTGTGREKSYGYTF. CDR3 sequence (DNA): TGTGCCATCACTCAAACCGGGACAGGGAGAGAAAAAAGCTATGGCTACACCTTC.

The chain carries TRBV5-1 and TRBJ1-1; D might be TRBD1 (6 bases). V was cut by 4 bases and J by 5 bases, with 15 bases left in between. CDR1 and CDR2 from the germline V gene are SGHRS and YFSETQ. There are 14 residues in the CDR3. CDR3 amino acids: CASSEGHLRTEAFF. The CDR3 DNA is TGCGCCAGCAGCGAGGGACATCTAAGGACTGAAGCTTTCTTT.

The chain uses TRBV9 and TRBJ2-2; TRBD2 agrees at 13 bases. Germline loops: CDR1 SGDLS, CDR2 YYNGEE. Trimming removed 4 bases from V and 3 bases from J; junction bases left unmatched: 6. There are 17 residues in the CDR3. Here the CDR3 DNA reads TGTGCCAGCAGCCCCCCCGGACTAGCGGGAGACACCGGGGAGCTGTTTTTT. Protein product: CASSPPGLAGDTGELFF.